The 7 T cell receptor beta chains listed next were all sequenced from one sample in a study of blood T cell repertoires in COVID-19 (dated by TCRdb to the early 2020s). To prepare the library, the immunoSEQ multiplex PCR assay was applied. TCRdb carries this immuneACCESS record with in-frame sequences only. Its versions omit some clonotypes, under half of them owing to an unresolved V gene in the studies checked, with the rest unexplained. The sample yields around 94,000 clones; nearly 90% were counted once. The ten most abundant clones make up approximately 2% of the sample. The sample was peripheral blood. Receptor source: a man aged 50 to 60 with active COVID-19.

The genes are TRBV20-1 and TRBJ1-5; 7 bases are a match to TRBD1. CDR3 length: 14 amino acids. V was pared by 3 bases and J by 5 bases, with 7 bases of the junction left unmatched. Germline CDR1 DFQATT, CDR2 SNEGSKA (reference sequence). CDR3 in amino acids: CSASGTEPDQPQHF. The CDR3 nucleotides are TGCAGTGCTAGTGGGACAGAACCTGATCAGCCCCAGCATTTT.

The gene calls are TRBV27 and TRBJ1-2; tentatively, D is TRBD1 (6 bases). The CDR3 length is 14 residues. Per the germline V gene, CDR1 is MNHEY and CDR2 is SMNVEV (reference sequence). Trimming took 0 bases from V and 4 from J, leaving 9 bases between them. CDR3 sequence reads: CASSLSQGFYGYTF. CDR3 bases: TGTGCCAGCAGTTTATCCCAGGGGTTCTATGGCTACACCTTC.

This chain links TRBV12-5 with TRBJ2-5; 12 bases are a match to TRBD2. The germline V gene encodes CDR1 LGHNT and CDR2 FRNRAP. J was trimmed by 5 bases and V by 4 bases; bases with no gene match: 5. The CDR3 has 15 residues. The chain's CDR3 is CASGSLAGGPETQYF. The CDR3 nucleotides read TGTGCTAGTGGTTCCCTAGCGGGGGGGCCTGAGACCCAGTACTTC.

This clone was detected once. The gene calls are TRBV7-2 and TRBJ2-2, with D possibly being TRBD2 (5 bases). Trimming took 9 bases from V and 7 from J, leaving 18 bases between them. This CDR3 is built from 14 residues. The germline V gene encodes CDR1 SGHTA and CDR2 FQGNSA. The CDR3 DNA sequence: TGTGCCAGTCGACCACTAGGTTCAGTCGGGGAGCTGTTTTTT. This gives the protein CASRPLGSVGELFF.

The chain couples TRBV20-1 to TRBJ2-5; TRBD1 agrees at 7 bases. Looked up from germline, CDR1 is DFQATT and CDR2 is SNEGSKA (reference sequence). Trimming at V came to 3 bases and at J to 4 bases, leaving 5 bases not matched to a gene. The length of the CDR3 is 13 residues. This chain's CDR3 is CSASNRGGETQYF. DNA of the CDR3: TGCAGTGCTAGTAACAGGGGCGGAGAGACCCAGTACTTC.

CDR3 nucleotide sequence: TGTGCCTGGAGGAAGGGGGGGTCCGAGACTTCGGAGACCCAGTACTTC. The encoded protein is CAWRKGGSETSETQYF. The rearrangement joins TRBV30 to TRBJ2-5; a possible D gene is TRBD2 (7 bases). Trimming took off 3 bases at V and 5 bases at J, with 22 bases between the two ends. This CDR3 contains 16 residues. CDR1 and CDR2 from the germline V gene are GTSNPN and SVGIG (reference sequence).

This chain uses TRBV4-1 with TRBJ1-2, with D perhaps TRBD1 (6 bases). In germline, CDR1 is MGHRA, CDR2 YSYEKL. Between the trimmed V and J ends, which lost 0 bases and 2 bases, there was a span of 10 bases. The length of the CDR3 is 15 residues. The DNA for the CDR3 is TGCGCCAGCAGCCAAGATGGGGGCAGAAACTATGGCTACACCTTC. Residues: CASSQDGGRNYGYTF.